The following is a T cell receptor (beta chain) sequence with its context. Its antigen is as yet unknown. This entry is derived from a study of Ad26.COV2.S vaccination and SARS-CoV-2 variants. Study details: Donor was one of the participants in the Ad26.COV2.S arm of the COV1001 trial. Intramuscular Ad26.COV2.S doses were given once or twice, 56 days apart. The study's findings and limits: There was reportedly substantial breadth in spike-specific CD8+ and CD4+ T cell responses after vaccination. From the TCR breadth and depth analyses, total T cell responses may have been underestimated.

The sample's treatment: some 20 received Ad26.COV2.S at low or high dose, single or two shots; roughly five received placebo; per-sample allocation not given. Sampling was performed 63 days after the first vaccine or placebo injection. V lost 4 bases, J lost 8 bases, and 17 bases lay in between. Germline V lookup: CDR1 MGHDK, CDR2 SYGVNS. The CDR3 has 14 amino acids. The data were produced by immunoSEQ multiplex PCR, yet TCRdb's version contains in-frame clones alone and is incomplete. The sample contains roughly 300,000 clones, less than 90% of which appear only once. This clonotype was sampled from a person aged 18-65 years who received the Ad26.COV2.S COVID-19 vaccine or a placebo. This rearrangement joins TRBV25-1 to TRBJ1-2; D remains ambiguous. Sequences were derived from peripheral blood, sampled in a trial of Ad26.COV2.S vaccine versus placebo. CDR3 in amino acids: CASSGQVPPGGYTF. CDR3 sequence (DNA): TGTGCCAGCAGTGGACAAGTACCCCCGGGGGGCTACACCTTC.